This T cell receptor beta chain was observed in a study of T cells in narcolepsy. Study-wide points: Reportedly, autoreactive clonotypes were serially detected in patients' blood but not controls'.

In regard to this clone: Its target is not known.

Sequenced by immunoSEQ multiplex PCR; TCRdb stores in-frame clones only, minus some. The sample yields approximately 22,000 clones, just over 60% seen once. The source material was memory (CD45RA-) CD4+ T cells from blood. The sequence was obtained from a human donor in good health.

CDR3 bases: TGCAGCGTTTGGAAACGGGGACAGAACCAAGAGACCCAGTACTTC. Protein: CSVWKRGQNQETQYF. This chain uses TRBV29-1 with TRBJ2-5, with TRBD1 identical over 7 bases. Germline V gene sequence: CDR1 SQVTM, CDR2 ANQGSEA. V was pared by 5 bases and J by 0 bases, with 9 bases of the junction left unmatched. CDR3 size: 15 residues.